This record concerns one T cell receptor beta chain sequence. Its antigen is not identified. Per the germline V gene, CDR1 is KGHDR and CDR2 is SFDVKD. This CDR3 has 17 amino acids. V shed 0 bases, J shed 4 bases, and the junction held 5 bases outside the gene matches. This sample is part of a study of identical twins. Findings and caveats of the study: Researchers reported excess low generation probability among twin-shared out-of-frame alpha sequences. Out-of-frame beta sequences exhibited a weaker degree of excess twin sharing. Abundant beta clonotypes from cord blood had fewer insertions, unlike memory repertoires, which showed none.

Via MiXCR, TCRdb re-called the 5' RACE reads, giving one row per CDR3 protein. This sample has some 250,000 distinct CDR3 sequences, with more than 9.5% found just once. The sample also formed part of further work on yellow fever vaccine responses in identical twins. This second study says: Reports say the vaccine T cell response in twins looked partly convergent and partly personalized.

The sequence derives from a woman under 30 in good health. The sample consisted of memory (CD45RO+) T cells sorted from blood. The gene calls are TRBV24-1 and TRBJ2-2; 9 nucleotides agree with TRBD1. CDR3 nucleotides: TGTGCCACCAGTGATTTGCGGACAGGGGTGGGCACCGGGGAGCTGTTTTTT. This translates into CATSDLRTGVGTGELFF.